This TCR beta chain derives from a study of shared clonotypes between healthy human individuals. Measured with immunoSEQ multiplex PCR; TCRdb has only the in-frame clones, and not every one. Of some 2,100,000 clones in the sample, approximately 94% were seen once. With V trimmed by 6 bases and J by 4 bases, 7 bases remained unmatched. The CDR3 runs to 15 residues. Germline assignment: CDR1 MDHEN and CDR2 SYDVKM. Memory CD4+ cells were the fraction left after CD45RA+ naive selection. The TCR was taken from a man younger than 35 in good health. Sequencing input: naive CD4+ T cells sorted from blood. Subset meaning: CD45RA+ positively selected. V gene TRBV28 combines with J gene TRBJ2-3; 10 nucleotides align to TRBD1. CDR3 residues: CASRTTGGSADTQYF. DNA of the CDR3: TGTGCCAGCAGGACGACAGGGGGCTCTGCAGATACGCAGTATTTT.